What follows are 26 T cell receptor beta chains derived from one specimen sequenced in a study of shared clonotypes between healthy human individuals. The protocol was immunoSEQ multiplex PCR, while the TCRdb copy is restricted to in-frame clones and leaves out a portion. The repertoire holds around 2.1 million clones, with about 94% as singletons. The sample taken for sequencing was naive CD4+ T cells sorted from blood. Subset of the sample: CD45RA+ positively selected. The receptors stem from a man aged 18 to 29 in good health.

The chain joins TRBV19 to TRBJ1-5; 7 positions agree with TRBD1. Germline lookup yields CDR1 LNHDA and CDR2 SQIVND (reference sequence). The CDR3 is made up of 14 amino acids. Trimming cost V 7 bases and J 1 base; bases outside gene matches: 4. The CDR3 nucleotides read TGTGCCAGTACGAGGGACAGAAGCAATCAGCCCCAGCATTTT. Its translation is CASTRDRSNQPQHF.

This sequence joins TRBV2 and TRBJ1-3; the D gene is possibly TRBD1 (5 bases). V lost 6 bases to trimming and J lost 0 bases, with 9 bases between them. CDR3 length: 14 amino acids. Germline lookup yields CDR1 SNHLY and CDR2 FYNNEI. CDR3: CASRGRSSGNTIYF. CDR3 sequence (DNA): TGTGCCAGCAGGGGACGGAGCTCTGGAAACACCATATATTTT.

CDR3 bases: TGTGCCAGCAGACGGGGACAGGTCTATGGCTACACCTTC. Translated: CASRRGQVYGYTF. The chain uses TRBV6-5 and TRBJ1-2; 8 nucleotides align to TRBD1. This CDR3 has 13 amino acids. V lost 6 bases and J lost 4; bases outside the gene matches: 4. The V gene's germline CDR1 is MNHEY and CDR2 SVGAGI.

CDR3 DNA: TGTGCCAGCAGCGTAGGTTCAGAGAACACTGAAGCTTTCTTT. This codes for CASSVGSENTEAFF. This chain connects TRBV9 to TRBJ1-1; D gene ambiguous. This CDR3 comprises 14 residues. Germline loops: CDR1 SGDLS, CDR2 YYNGEE. The V and J ends lost 0 bases and 1 base respectively, with 7 bases between them.

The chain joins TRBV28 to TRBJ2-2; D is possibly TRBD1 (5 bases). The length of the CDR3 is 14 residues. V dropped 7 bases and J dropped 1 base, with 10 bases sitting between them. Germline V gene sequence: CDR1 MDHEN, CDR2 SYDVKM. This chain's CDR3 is CASNNQGNTGELFF. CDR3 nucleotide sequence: TGTGCCAGCAATAATCAGGGGAACACCGGGGAGCTGTTTTTT.

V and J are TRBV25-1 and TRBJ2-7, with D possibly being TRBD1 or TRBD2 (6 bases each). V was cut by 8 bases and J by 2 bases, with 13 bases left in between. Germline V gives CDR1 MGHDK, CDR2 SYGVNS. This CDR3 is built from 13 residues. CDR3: CASSGDIAYEQYF. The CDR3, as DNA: TGTGCCAGCTCGGGGGACATAGCCTACGAGCAGTACTTC.

Written as DNA, the CDR3 is TGCGCCAGCAGCTGGCGGGCTGGCAATGAGCAGTTCTTC. It is translated as CASSWRAGNEQFF. This chain joins TRBV5-1 and TRBJ2-1; weak D call: TRBD2 (5 bases). Trimming pared 3 bases from V and 6 bases from J, leaving 10 bases between. Germline V gene lookup returns CDR1 SGHRS and CDR2 YFSETQ. This CDR3 spans 13 amino acids.

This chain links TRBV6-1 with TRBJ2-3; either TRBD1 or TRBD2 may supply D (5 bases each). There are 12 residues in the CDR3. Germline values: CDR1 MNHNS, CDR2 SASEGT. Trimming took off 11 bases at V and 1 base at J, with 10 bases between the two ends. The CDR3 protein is CALRGGTDTQYF. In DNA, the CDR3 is TGTGCCCTGAGGGGTGGCACAGATACGCAGTATTTT.

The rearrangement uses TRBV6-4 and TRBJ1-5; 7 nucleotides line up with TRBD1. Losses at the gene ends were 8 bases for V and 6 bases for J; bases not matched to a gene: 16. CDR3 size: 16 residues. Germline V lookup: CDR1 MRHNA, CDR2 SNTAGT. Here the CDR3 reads CASDELLRGTSQPQHF. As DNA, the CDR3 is TGTGCCAGCGACGAACTCCTCAGGGGGACTAGTCAGCCCCAGCATTTT.

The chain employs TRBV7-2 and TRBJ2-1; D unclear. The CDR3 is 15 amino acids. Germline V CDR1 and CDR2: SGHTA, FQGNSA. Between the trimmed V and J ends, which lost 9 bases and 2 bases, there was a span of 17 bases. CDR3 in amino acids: CASALAGLTYNEQFF. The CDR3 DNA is TGTGCCAGTGCCCTCGCCGGGCTCACCTACAATGAGCAGTTCTTC.

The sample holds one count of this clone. DNA for the CDR3: TGTGCCAGCAGCCTTCGCCTAGCAAAAAGCACAGATACGCAGTATTTT. Its translation is CASSLRLAKSTDTQYF. This rearrangement joins TRBV21-1 to TRBJ2-3; TRBD2 is the table's D call, not checked against the DNA. TRBV21-1 is flagged as a pseudogene. The CDR3 is 16 amino acids.

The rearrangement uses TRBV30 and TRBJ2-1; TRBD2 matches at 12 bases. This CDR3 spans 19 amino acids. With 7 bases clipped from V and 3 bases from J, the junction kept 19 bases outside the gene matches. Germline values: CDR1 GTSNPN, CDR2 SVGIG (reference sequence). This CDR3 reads CASKNLAGGPGLLYNEQFF. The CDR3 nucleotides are TGTGCCTCTAAGAATCTAGCGGGAGGGCCCGGGTTGCTCTACAATGAGCAGTTCTTC.

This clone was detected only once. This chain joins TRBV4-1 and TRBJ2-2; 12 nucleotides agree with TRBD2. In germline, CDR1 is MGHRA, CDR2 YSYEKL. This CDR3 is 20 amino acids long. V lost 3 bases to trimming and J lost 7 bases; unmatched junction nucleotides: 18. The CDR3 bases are TGCGCCAGCAGCCAGACCCCAATACCGACTAGCGGGAGTTCTGACGGGGAGCTGTTTTTT. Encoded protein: CASSQTPIPTSGSSDGELFF.

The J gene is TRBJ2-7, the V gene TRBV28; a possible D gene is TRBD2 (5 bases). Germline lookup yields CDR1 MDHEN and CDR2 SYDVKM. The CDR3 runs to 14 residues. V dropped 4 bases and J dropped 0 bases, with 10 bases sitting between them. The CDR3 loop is CASSYRGSSYEQYF. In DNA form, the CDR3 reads TGTGCCAGCAGTTATCGAGGGAGCTCCTACGAGCAGTACTTC.

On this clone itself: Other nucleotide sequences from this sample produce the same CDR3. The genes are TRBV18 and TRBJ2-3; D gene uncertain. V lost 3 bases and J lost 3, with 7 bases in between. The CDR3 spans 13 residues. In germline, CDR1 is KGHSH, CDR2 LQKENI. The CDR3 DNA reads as TGTGCCAGCTCACCCAGGTTGACAGATACGCAGTATTTT. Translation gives CASSPRLTDTQYF.

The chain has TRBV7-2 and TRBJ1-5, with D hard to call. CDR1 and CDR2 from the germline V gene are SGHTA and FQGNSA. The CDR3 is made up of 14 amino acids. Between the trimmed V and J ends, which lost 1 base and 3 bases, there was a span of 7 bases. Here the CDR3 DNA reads TGTGCCAGCAGCTTAGTACAGTACAATCAGCCCCAGCATTTT. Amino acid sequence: CASSLVQYNQPQHF.

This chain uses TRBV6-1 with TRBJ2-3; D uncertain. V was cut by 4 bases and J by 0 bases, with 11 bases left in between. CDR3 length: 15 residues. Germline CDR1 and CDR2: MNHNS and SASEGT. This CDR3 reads CASSVVAPSTDTQYF. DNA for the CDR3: TGTGCCAGCAGTGTGGTGGCCCCGAGCACAGATACGCAGTATTTT.

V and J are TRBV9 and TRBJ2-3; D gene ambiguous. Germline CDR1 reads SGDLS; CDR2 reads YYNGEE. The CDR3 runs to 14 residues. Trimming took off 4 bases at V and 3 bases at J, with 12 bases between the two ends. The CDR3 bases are TGTGCCAGCAGCCAGAGGCCGGCTACAGATACGCAGTATTTT. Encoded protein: CASSQRPATDTQYF.

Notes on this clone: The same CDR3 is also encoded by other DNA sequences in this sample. CDR3 sequence: CASGRGANTGELFF. The CDR3, as DNA: TGTGCCAGTGGCAGGGGCGCGAACACCGGGGAGCTGTTTTTT. This chain joins TRBV19 and TRBJ2-2; the D gene is possibly TRBD1 (6 bases). Germline CDR1 LNHDA, CDR2 SQIVND (reference sequence). Trimming pared 8 bases from V and 0 bases from J, leaving 10 bases between. The CDR3 sequence is 14 residues long.

CDR3 DNA sequence: TGTGCCAGCAGCTTACGGGGGCGGTTTGAAGCTTTCTTT. This sequence encodes CASSLRGRFEAFF. The chain employs TRBV5-4 and TRBJ1-1, with D maybe TRBD1 (6 bases). The germline gives CDR1 SGHNT, CDR2 YYREEE (reference sequence). The V end lost 2 bases, the J end lost 7 bases, and 12 bases lay between the germline ends. This CDR3 has 13 amino acids.

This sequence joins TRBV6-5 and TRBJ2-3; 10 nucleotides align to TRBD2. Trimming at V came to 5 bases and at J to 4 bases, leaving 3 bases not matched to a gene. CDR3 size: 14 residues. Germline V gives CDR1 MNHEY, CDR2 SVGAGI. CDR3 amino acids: CASSILAGADTQYF. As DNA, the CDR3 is TGTGCCAGCAGTATCCTAGCGGGAGCAGATACGCAGTATTTT.

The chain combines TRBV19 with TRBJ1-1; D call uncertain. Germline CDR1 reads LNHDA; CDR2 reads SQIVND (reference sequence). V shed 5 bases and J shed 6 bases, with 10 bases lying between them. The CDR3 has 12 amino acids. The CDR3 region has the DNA TGTGCCAGTAGTTCAAGGGAGGCTGAAGCTTTCTTT. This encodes CASSSREAEAFF.

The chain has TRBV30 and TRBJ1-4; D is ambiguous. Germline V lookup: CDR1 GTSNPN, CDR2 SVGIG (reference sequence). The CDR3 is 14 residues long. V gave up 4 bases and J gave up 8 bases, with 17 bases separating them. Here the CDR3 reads CAWTSGGVGEKLFF. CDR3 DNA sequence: TGTGCCTGGACCTCGGGAGGAGTTGGGGAAAAACTGTTTTTT.

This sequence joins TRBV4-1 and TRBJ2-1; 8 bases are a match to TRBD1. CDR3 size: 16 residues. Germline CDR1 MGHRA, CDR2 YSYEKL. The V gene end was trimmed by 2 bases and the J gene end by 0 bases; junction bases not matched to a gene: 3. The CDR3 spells CASSQPTGGSYNEQFF. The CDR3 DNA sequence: TGCGCCAGCAGCCAACCCACAGGGGGCTCCTACAATGAGCAGTTCTTC.

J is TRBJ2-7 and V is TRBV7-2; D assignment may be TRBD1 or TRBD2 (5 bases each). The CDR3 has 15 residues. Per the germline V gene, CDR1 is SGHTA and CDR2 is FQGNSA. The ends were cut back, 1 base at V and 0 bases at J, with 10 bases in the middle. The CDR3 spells CASSLGGKSSYEQYF. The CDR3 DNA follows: TGTGCCAGCAGCTTAGGGGGGAAGAGCTCCTACGAGCAGTACTTC.

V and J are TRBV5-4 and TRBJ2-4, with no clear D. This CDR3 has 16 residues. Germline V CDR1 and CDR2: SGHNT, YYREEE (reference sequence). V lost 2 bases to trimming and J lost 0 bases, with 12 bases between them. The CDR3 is CASSLIGQLAKNIQYF. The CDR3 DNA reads TGTGCCAGCAGCTTAATCGGGCAGCTAGCCAAAAACATTCAGTACTTC.